A single sample gave rise to the 5 T cell receptor beta chains below, sequenced in a study of blood T cell repertoires in COVID-19 (TCRdb year 2020). The library was obtained by the immunoSEQ multiplex PCR assay. TCRdb's version of the immuneACCESS table is confined to in-frame rearrangements and falls short of the full clone set. An unresolved V gene accounts for under half of the shortfall where checked; the remainder is of unknown origin. The sample table shows over 250,000 clones, and around 90% are seen once. The ten largest account for 0.95% to 1.3% of the sample. Sequencing was carried out using PBMCs or T cells enriched from blood (not recorded which). The receptors derive from a woman between 25 and 40 years old who had recovered from COVID-19.

The chain is built from TRBV19 and TRBJ2-3; 10 bases match TRBD2. V lost 5 bases to trimming and J lost 5 bases; unmatched junction nucleotides: 4. CDR3 length: 14 residues. CDR1 LNHDA and CDR2 SQIVND come from the germline V gene (reference sequence). The CDR3 protein is CASSLAGVEDTQYF. CDR3 DNA: TGTGCCAGTAGTCTAGCGGGAGTCGAAGATACGCAGTATTTT.

The gene calls are TRBV28 and TRBJ1-5, with D perhaps TRBD1 (5 bases). The V end lost 4 bases, the J end lost 0 bases, and 16 bases lay between the germline ends. The V gene's germline CDR1 is MDHEN and CDR2 SYDVKM. The CDR3 covers 17 residues. CDR3: CASSSDIRSYSNQPQHF. CDR3 nucleotide sequence: TGTGCCAGCAGTTCGGACATCCGATCATATAGCAATCAGCCCCAGCATTTT.

The chain is built from TRBV23-1 and TRBJ1-2, with D unresolved. TRBV23-1 is an ORF for which the function is uncertain. The V and J ends lost 4 bases and 5 bases respectively, with 11 bases between them. The CDR3 length is 13 residues. CDR3 region: CASSLGSPYGYTF. Here the CDR3 DNA reads TGCGCCAGCAGTCTGGGCAGTCCTTATGGCTACACCTTC.

This sequence joins TRBV11-2 and TRBJ2-4, with D possibly being TRBD1 (6 bases). CDR1 SGHAT and CDR2 FQNNGV come from the germline V gene. This CDR3 is 12 amino acids long. Trimming left V 6 bases short and J 8 bases short, with 11 bases between. The CDR3 protein is CASRAEGDIQYF. In nucleotides, the CDR3 is TGTGCCAGCAGGGCAGAGGGGGACATTCAGTACTTC.

A remark on this clone: This same CDR3 is encoded by further DNA sequences in the sample. The J gene is TRBJ1-3, the V gene TRBV4-3; perhaps TRBD1 as D (6 bases). Trimming cost V 1 base and J 2 bases, with 9 bases left between them. The CDR3 length is 15 residues. Germline V gene lookup returns CDR1 LGHNA and CDR2 YSLEER. CDR3 loop: CASSQGQGTGNTIYF. The CDR3 DNA reads as TGCGCCAGCAGCCAAGGGCAGGGGACTGGAAACACCATATATTTT.